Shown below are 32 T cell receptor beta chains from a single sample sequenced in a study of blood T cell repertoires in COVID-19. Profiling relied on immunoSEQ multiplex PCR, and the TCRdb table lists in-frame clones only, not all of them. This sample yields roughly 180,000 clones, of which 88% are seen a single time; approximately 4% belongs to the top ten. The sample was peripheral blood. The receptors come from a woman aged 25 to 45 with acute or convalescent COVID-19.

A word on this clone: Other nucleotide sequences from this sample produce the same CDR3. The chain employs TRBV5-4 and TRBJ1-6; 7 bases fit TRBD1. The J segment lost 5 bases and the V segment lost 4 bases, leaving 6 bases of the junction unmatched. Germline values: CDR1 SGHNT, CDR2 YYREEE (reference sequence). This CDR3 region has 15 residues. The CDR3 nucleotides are TGTGCCAGCAGCCTCAACAGGGGAAATAATTCACCCCTCCACTTT. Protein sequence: CASSLNRGNNSPLHF.

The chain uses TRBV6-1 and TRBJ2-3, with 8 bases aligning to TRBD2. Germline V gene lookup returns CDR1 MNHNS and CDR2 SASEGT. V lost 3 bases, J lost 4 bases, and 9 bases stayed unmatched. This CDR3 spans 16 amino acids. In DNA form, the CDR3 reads TGTGCCAGCAGTGAGGCCCTTAGCGGGAACGCAGATACGCAGTATTTT. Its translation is CASSEALSGNADTQYF.

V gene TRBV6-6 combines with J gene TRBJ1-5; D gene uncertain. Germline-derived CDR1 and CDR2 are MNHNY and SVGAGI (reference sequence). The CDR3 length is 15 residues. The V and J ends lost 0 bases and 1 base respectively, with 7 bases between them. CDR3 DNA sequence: TGTGCCAGCAGTTACTCGATGCAGAGCAATCAGCCCCAGCATTTT. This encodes CASSYSMQSNQPQHF.

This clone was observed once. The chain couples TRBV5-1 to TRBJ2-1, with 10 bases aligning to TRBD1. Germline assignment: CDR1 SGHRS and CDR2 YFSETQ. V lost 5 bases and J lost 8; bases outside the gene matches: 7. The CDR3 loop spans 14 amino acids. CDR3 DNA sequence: TGCGCCAGCAGGTTGACAGGGGGCGTGGATGAGCAGTTCTTC. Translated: CASRLTGGVDEQFF.

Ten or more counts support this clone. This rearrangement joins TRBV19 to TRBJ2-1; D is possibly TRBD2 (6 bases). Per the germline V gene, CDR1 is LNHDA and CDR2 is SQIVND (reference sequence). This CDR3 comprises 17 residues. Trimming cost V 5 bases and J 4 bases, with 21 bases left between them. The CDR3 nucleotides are TGTGCCAGTAGTTCTCCGGCGGGGCAGGGCACATACAATGAGCAGTTCTTC. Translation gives CASSSPAGQGTYNEQFF.

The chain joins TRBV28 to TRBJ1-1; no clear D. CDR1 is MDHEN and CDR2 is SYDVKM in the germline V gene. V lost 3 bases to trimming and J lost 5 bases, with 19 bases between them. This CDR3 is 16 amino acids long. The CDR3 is CASSFIGPPGGTEAFF. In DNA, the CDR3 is TGTGCCAGCAGTTTCATCGGCCCACCCGGAGGGACTGAAGCTTTCTTT. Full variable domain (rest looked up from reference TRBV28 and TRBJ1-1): DVKVTQSSRYLVKRTGEKVFLECVQDMDHENMFWYRQDPGLGLRLIYFSYDVKMKEKGDIPEGYSVSREKKERFSLILESASTNQTSMYLCASSFIGPPGGTEAFFGQGTRLTVV.

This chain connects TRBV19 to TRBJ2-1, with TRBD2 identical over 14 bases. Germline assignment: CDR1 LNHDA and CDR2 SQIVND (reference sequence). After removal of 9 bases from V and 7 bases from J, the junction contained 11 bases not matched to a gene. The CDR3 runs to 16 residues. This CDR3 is CASQKGLAGDRNEQFF. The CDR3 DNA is TGTGCCAGCCAAAAGGGACTAGCGGGAGATCGGAATGAGCAGTTCTTC.

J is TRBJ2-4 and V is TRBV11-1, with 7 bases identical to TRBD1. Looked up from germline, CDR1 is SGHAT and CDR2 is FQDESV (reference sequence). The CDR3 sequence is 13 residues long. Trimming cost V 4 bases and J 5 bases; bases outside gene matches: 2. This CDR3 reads CASSSGQQNIQYF. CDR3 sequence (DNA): TGTGCCAGCAGCTCGGGACAGCAAAACATTCAGTACTTC.

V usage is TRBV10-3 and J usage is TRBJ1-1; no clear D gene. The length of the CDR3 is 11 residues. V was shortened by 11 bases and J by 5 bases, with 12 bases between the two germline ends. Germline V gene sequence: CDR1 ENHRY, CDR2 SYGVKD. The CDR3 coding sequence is TGTGCCGCCGGGGAGGGAACTGAAGCTTTCTTT. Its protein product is CAAGEGTEAFF.

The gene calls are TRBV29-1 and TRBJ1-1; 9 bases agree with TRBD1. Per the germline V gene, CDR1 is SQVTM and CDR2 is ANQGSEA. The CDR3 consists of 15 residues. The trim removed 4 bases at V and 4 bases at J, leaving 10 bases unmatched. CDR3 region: CSVGGQGSFITEAFF. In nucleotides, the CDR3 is TGCAGCGTTGGGGGACAGGGCAGTTTTATCACTGAAGCTTTCTTT.

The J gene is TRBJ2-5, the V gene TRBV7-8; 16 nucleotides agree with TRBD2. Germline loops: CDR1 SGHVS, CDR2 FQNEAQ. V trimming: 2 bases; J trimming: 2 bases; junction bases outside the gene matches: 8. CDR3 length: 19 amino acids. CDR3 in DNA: TGTGCCAGCAGCTTATCTCCGGGACTAGCGGGAGGGAATCAAGAGACCCAGTACTTC. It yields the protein CASSLSPGLAGGNQETQYF.

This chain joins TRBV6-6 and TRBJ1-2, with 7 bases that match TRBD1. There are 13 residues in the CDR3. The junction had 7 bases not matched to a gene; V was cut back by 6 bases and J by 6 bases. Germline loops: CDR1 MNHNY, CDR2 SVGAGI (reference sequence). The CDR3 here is CASRYATGDGYTF. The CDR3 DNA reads TGTGCCAGCAGATACGCCACAGGGGATGGCTACACCTTC.

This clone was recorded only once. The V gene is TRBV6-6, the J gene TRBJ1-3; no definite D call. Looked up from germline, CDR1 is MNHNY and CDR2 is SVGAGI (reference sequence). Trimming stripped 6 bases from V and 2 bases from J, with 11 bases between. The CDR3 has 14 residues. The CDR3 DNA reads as TGTGCCAGCAGCCTGCGCGGGGCTGGAAACACCATATATTTT. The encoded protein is CASSLRGAGNTIYF.

The CDR3 region is CASTIGGRALDEQFF. CDR3 in DNA: TGTGCCAGCACCATCGGCGGGAGGGCCCTGGATGAGCAGTTCTTC. The chain combines TRBV28 with TRBJ2-1, with TRBD2 identical over 9 bases. This CDR3 has 15 amino acids. J was trimmed by 8 bases and V by 7 bases; bases with no gene match: 12. The germline gives CDR1 MDHEN, CDR2 SYDVKM.

The CDR3 loop reads CASSLVPDIQYF. CDR3 sequence (DNA): TGTGCCAGCAGCTTAGTTCCAGACATTCAGTACTTC. The chain couples TRBV7-8 to TRBJ2-4; D unclear. Looked up from germline, CDR1 is SGHVS and CDR2 is FQNEAQ. This CDR3 has 12 residues. Trimming removed 1 base at V and 8 bases at J, with 6 bases between.

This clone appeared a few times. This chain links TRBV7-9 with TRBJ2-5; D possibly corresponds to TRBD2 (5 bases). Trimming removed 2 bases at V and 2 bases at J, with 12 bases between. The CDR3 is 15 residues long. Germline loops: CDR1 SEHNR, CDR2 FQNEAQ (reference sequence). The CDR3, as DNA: TGTGCCAGCAGCTTACGAGGTCGGGGTCAAGAGACCCAGTACTTC. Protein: CASSLRGRGQETQYF.

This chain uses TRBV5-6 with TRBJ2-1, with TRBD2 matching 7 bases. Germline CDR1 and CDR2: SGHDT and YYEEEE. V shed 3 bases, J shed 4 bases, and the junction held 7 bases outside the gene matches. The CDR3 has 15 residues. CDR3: CASSYAGVSYNEQFF. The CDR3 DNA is TGTGCCAGCAGCTATGCGGGAGTCTCTTACAATGAGCAGTTCTTC.

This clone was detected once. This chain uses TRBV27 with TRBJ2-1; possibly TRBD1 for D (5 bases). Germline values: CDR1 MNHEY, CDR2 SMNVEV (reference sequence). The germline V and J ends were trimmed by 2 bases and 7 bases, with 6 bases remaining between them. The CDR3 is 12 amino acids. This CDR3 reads CASSLQGNEQFF. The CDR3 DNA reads TGTGCCAGCAGTTTACAGGGTAATGAGCAGTTCTTC.

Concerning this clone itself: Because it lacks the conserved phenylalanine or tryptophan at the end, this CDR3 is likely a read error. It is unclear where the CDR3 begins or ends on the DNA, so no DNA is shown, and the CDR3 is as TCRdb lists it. CDR3 region: CASSDVGAIHL. V gene TRBV2 combines with J gene TRBJ2-4; the tabulated D call, TRBD1, remains unverified against the DNA. Germline values: CDR1 SNHLY, CDR2 FYNNEI. The CDR3 contains 11 residues when both ends are counted.

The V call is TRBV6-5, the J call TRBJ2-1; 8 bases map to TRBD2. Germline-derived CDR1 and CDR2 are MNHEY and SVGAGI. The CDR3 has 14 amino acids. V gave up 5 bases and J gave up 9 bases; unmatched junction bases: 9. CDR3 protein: CASSQKREWSEQFF. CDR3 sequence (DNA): TGTGCCAGCAGTCAAAAGCGGGAGTGGAGTGAGCAGTTCTTC.

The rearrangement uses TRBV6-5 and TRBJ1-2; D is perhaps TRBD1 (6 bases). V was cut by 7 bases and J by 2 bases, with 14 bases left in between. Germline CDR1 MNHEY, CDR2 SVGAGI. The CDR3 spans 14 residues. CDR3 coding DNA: TGTGCCAGCACATCTTCTGGGGGCAACTATGGCTACACCTTC. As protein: CASTSSGGNYGYTF.

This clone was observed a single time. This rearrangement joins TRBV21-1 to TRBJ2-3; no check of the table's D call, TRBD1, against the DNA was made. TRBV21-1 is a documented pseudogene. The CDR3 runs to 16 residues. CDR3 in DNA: TGTGCCAGCAGCAAAATCGGGGACAGGGTGACAGATACGCAGTATTTT. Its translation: CASSKIGDRVTDTQYF.

CDR3 residues: CASSPPSLYEQYF. CDR3 bases: TGTGCCAGCTCACCCCCTAGCCTCTACGAGCAGTACTTC. The rearrangement uses TRBV18 and TRBJ2-7; possible D gene TRBD2, 5 bases. Trimming pared 3 bases from V and 3 bases from J, leaving 9 bases between. Germline CDR1 KGHSH, CDR2 LQKENI. CDR3 length: 13 residues.

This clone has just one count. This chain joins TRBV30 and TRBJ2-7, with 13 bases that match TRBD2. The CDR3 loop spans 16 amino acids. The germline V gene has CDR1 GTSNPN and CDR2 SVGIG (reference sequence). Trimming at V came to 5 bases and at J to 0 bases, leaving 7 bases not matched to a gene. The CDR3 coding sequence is TGTGCCTGGTCCCTGGGGACTAGCGGGATCTCCTACGAGCAGTACTTC. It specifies CAWSLGTSGISYEQYF.

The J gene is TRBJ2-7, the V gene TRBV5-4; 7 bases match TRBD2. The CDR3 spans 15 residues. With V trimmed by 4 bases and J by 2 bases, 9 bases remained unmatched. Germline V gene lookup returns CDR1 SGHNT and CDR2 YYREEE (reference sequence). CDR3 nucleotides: TGTGCCAGCAGCCACCAGCGGGGCTCGACCTACGAGCAGTACTTC. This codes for CASSHQRGSTYEQYF.

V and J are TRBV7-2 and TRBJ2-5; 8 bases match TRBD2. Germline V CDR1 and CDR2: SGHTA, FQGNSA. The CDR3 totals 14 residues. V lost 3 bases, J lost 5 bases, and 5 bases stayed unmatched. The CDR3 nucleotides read TGTGCCAGCAGCTTTTACCCGGGAGGGGAGACCCAGTACTTC. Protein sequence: CASSFYPGGETQYF.

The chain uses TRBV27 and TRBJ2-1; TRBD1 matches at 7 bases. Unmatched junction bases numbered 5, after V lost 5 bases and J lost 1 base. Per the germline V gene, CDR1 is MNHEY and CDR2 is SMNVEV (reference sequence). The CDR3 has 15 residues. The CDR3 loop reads CASSPGGMSYNEQFF. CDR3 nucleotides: TGTGCCAGCAGTCCAGGGGGAATGTCCTACAATGAGCAGTTCTTC.

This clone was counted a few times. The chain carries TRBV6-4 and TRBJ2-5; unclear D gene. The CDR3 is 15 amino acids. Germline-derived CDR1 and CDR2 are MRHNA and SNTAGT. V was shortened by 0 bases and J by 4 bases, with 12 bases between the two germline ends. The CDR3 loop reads CASSDSTTALETQYF. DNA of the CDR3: TGTGCCAGCAGTGACTCCACAACAGCCTTAGAGACCCAGTACTTC.

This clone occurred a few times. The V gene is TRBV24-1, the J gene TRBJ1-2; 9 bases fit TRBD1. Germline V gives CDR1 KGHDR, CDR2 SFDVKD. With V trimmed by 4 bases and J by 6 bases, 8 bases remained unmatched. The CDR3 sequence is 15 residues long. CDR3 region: CATSEGTGTVDGYTF. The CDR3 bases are TGTGCCACCAGTGAAGGGACAGGGACGGTAGATGGCTACACCTTC.

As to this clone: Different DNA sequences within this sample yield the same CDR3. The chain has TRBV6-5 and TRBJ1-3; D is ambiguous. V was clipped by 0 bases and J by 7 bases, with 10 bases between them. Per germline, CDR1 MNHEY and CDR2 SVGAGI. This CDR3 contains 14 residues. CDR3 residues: CASSYSSSGNTIYF. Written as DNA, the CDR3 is TGTGCCAGCAGTTACTCTTCCTCCGGGAACACCATATATTTT.

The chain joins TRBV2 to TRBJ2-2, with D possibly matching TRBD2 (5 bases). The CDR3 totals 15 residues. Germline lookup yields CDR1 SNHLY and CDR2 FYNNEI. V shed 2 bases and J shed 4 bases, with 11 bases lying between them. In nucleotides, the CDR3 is TGTGCCAGCAGTGAATTCTCTGGGAGCACCGGGGAGCTGTTTTTT. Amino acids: CASSEFSGSTGELFF.

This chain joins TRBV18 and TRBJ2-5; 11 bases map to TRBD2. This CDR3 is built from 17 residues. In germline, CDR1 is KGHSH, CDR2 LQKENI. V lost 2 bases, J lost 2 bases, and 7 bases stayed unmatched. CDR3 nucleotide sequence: TGTGCCAGCTCACCAGAAATGACTAGCGGGATACAAGAGACCCAGTACTTC. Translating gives CASSPEMTSGIQETQYF. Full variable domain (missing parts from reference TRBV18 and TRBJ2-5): NAGVMQNPRHLVRRRGQEARLRCSPMKGHSHVYWYRQLPEEGLKFMVYLQKENIIDESGMPKERFSAEFPKEGPSILRIQQVVRGDSAAYFCASSPEMTSGIQETQYFGPGTRLLVL.